Presented here are 32 T cell receptor beta chains from one specimen sequenced in a study of cytomegalovirus exposure and HLA in healthy donors. The PCR ran on 60 Vbeta and 13 Jbeta primers. The table came from immunoSEQ multiplex PCR; TCRdb's copy has only in-frame clones and leaves some out. The sample includes about 120,000 clones, 50% to 75% of them seen just once. Sequencing input: PBMCs. All receptors derive from a woman aged 40 to 49 in good health and CMV-seropositive.

This clone was seen a few times. The gene calls are TRBV14 and TRBJ2-3; 10 positions match TRBD2. Trimming at V came to 0 bases and at J to 0 bases, leaving 0 bases not matched to a gene. The CDR3 covers 16 residues. Germline V gives CDR1 SGHDN, CDR2 FVKESK. In nucleotides, the CDR3 is TGTGCCAGCAGCCAAGAACTAGCGGGAAGCACAGATACGCAGTATTTT. This gives the protein CASSQELAGSTDTQYF.

The chain links TRBV9 to TRBJ1-4, with 8 bases aligning to TRBD1. V lost 3 bases and J lost 5; bases outside the gene matches: 6. Per germline, CDR1 SGDLS and CDR2 YYNGEE. The CDR3 consists of 15 residues. Here the CDR3 reads CASSEGQVTNEKLFF. The CDR3 nucleotides read TGTGCCAGCAGCGAGGGACAGGTTACGAATGAAAAACTGTTTTTT.

The chain links TRBV5-1 to TRBJ1-2, with D perhaps matching TRBD1 (6 bases). The CDR3 runs to 14 residues. V was pared by 0 bases and J by 4 bases, with 10 bases between. Germline V gene lookup returns CDR1 SGHRS and CDR2 YFSETQ. The CDR3, as DNA: TGCGCCAGCAGCTTGGACAGGGTGGCCTATGGCTACACCTTC. It encodes CASSLDRVAYGYTF.

The chain couples TRBV5-1 to TRBJ1-2, with TRBD1 matching 7 bases. There are 15 residues in the CDR3. The germline V gene has CDR1 SGHRS and CDR2 YFSETQ. The V and J ends lost 5 bases and 8 bases, in that order; junction bases with no gene match: 15. CDR3 sequence (DNA): TGCGCCAGCAGTACTGAGAGACAGGGAGGAATCGGCTACACCTTC. It specifies CASSTERQGGIGYTF.

This clone was detected a few times. J is TRBJ2-7 and V is TRBV2; 7 bases line up with TRBD1. This CDR3 is built from 14 residues. Germline lookup yields CDR1 SNHLY and CDR2 FYNNEI. Trimming removed 5 bases from V and 0 bases from J; junction bases left unmatched: 4. CDR3 sequence reads: CASSSQGSSYEQYF. DNA for the CDR3: TGTGCCAGCAGTTCACAGGGGAGCTCCTACGAGCAGTACTTC.

The chain combines TRBV6-6 with TRBJ2-3; 8 bases map to TRBD1. The CDR3 spans 13 residues. Trimming cost V 6 bases and J 6 bases; bases outside gene matches: 5. Germline-derived CDR1 and CDR2 are MNHNY and SVGAGI (reference sequence). CDR3: CASSQPGGDTQYF. As DNA, the CDR3 is TGTGCCAGCAGCCAACCAGGGGGCGATACGCAGTATTTT.

The V and J genes are TRBV5-6 and TRBJ1-2, with a possible D match to TRBD1 (6 bases). CDR1 is SGHDT and CDR2 is YYEEEE in the germline V gene. Trimming took 0 bases from V and 3 from J, leaving 9 bases between them. CDR3 length equals 14 residues. The CDR3 reads CASSLGGLDYGYTF. The CDR3 DNA follows: TGTGCCAGCAGCTTGGGGGGGCTGGACTATGGCTACACCTTC.

This sequence joins TRBV7-4 and TRBJ1-6, with 9 positions matching TRBD1. Germline assignment: CDR1 SGHVT and CDR2 SQSDAQ. CDR3 length: 15 amino acids. The ends lost 6 bases at V and 10 bases at J; junction bases unmatched: 10. The CDR3 DNA is TGTGCCAGCAGTGACGCCGGGACAGGGCGGTCACCCCTCCACTTT. Translated: CASSDAGTGRSPLHF.

This clone was counted once. The V gene is TRBV6-4, the J gene TRBJ2-3; weak D call: TRBD1 (5 bases). Per germline, CDR1 MRHNA and CDR2 SNTAGT. V lost 3 bases and J lost 3, with 7 bases in between. The CDR3 contains 13 residues. Here the CDR3 reads CASSEDKTDTQYF. The CDR3, as DNA: TGTGCCAGCAGTGAGGACAAAACAGATACGCAGTATTTT.

The chain joins TRBV29-1 to TRBJ2-1; D may be TRBD2 (7 bases). Trimming took 5 bases from V and 2 from J, leaving 13 bases between them. Germline-derived CDR1 and CDR2 are SQVTM and ANQGSEA. This CDR3 is 14 amino acids long. This CDR3 is CSVSGGETYNEQFF. CDR3 nucleotide sequence: TGCAGCGTTTCGGGGGGCGAGACCTACAATGAGCAGTTCTTC.

The chain links TRBV19 to TRBJ1-5; D is undetermined. Germline V CDR1 and CDR2: LNHDA, SQIVND (reference sequence). Trimming removed 5 bases at V and 0 bases at J, with 11 bases between. The CDR3 loop spans 15 amino acids. CDR3 nucleotide sequence: TGTGCCAGTAGTTTCGACACGTTTAGCAATCAGCCCCAGCATTTT. Protein sequence: CASSFDTFSNQPQHF.

V is TRBV6-5 and J is TRBJ1-2, with 7 bases matching TRBD1. Losses at the gene ends were 5 bases for V and 4 bases for J; bases not matched to a gene: 7. The CDR3 sequence is 14 residues long. CDR1 MNHEY and CDR2 SVGAGI come from the germline V gene. DNA of the CDR3: TGTGCCAGCAGTCCCCGACAGGGAAGCTATGGCTACACCTTC. Residues: CASSPRQGSYGYTF.

This chain links TRBV6-5 with TRBJ1-2; TRBD1 aligns across 10 bases. Trimming removed 0 bases from V and 6 bases from J; junction bases left unmatched: 7. The CDR3 has 16 amino acids. Per the germline V gene, CDR1 is MNHEY and CDR2 is SVGAGI. CDR3 sequence: CASSYSLTGGLDGYTF. The DNA of the CDR3 is TGTGCCAGCAGTTACTCCCTGACAGGGGGCCTGGATGGCTACACCTTC.

The rearrangement links TRBV6-5 to TRBJ1-2, with 7 bases fitting TRBD1. This CDR3 has 12 amino acids. CDR1 is MNHEY, CDR2 SVGAGI, per germline. After removal of 6 bases from V and 4 bases from J, the junction contained 2 bases not matched to a gene. The CDR3 spells CASRTGSYGYTF. The CDR3 coding sequence is TGTGCCAGCAGGACAGGGAGCTATGGCTACACCTTC.

The CDR3 DNA sequence: TGTGCCAGCAGCTTACTGCAGGCTGAAGCTTTCTTT. Its protein is CASSLLQAEAFF. V is TRBV11-3 and J is TRBJ1-1; no definite D call. The germline CDR1 and CDR2 sequences are SGHNT and YENEEA. Trimming shortened V by 2 bases and J by 6 bases, and 7 bases separated the two germline ends. The CDR3 has 12 amino acids.

The gene calls are TRBV6-1 and TRBJ2-5, with 8 bases lining up with TRBD2. From germline, CDR1 is MNHNS and CDR2 SASEGT. The CDR3 contains 18 residues. The V gene end was trimmed by 0 bases and the J gene end by 1 base; junction bases not matched to a gene: 10. This CDR3 reads CASSEAVAGGPFQETQYF. CDR3 coding DNA: TGTGCCAGCAGTGAAGCGGTGGCGGGGGGCCCTTTCCAAGAGACCCAGTACTTC.

The chain couples TRBV4-1 to TRBJ2-5; weak D call: TRBD1 (5 bases). Trimming took off 4 bases at V and 3 bases at J, with 9 bases between the two ends. Germline values: CDR1 MGHRA, CDR2 YSYEKL. The CDR3 loop spans 13 amino acids. For the CDR3, the DNA is TGCGCCAGCAGCCTGCTAGGGGAAGAGACCCAGTACTTC. Encoded protein: CASSLLGEETQYF.

This chain joins TRBV27 and TRBJ1-1; the match to TRBD1 covers 9 bases. Germline-derived CDR1 and CDR2 are MNHEY and SMNVEV (reference sequence). With 3 bases clipped from V and 2 bases from J, the junction kept 4 bases outside the gene matches. This CDR3 contains 15 residues. CDR3 loop: CASSLGQGVNTEAFF. CDR3 nucleotide sequence: TGTGCCAGCAGTTTGGGACAGGGAGTCAACACTGAAGCTTTCTTT.

The chain has TRBV6-5 and TRBJ2-1; TRBD2 matches 7 bases. Germline values: CDR1 MNHEY, CDR2 SVGAGI. This CDR3 region has 15 residues. J lost 3 bases, V lost 2 bases, and 4 bases had no gene match. Here the CDR3 reads CASSYGGVSYNEQFF. For the CDR3, the DNA is TGTGCCAGCAGTTACGGGGGGGTAAGCTACAATGAGCAGTTCTTC.

This clone was counted a few times. This CDR3 is CASSLRGNYGYTF. The CDR3 DNA reads TGTGCCAGCAGTTTACGGGGGAACTATGGCTACACCTTC. The chain carries TRBV27 and TRBJ1-2; weak D call: TRBD1 (5 bases). V was trimmed by 2 bases and J by 2 bases, leaving 6 bases between them. The CDR3 has 13 amino acids. Germline CDR1 MNHEY, CDR2 SMNVEV (reference sequence).

Details on this clone: Sequence at one end of the junction differs from germline and may be a read error. This rearrangement joins TRBV7-7 to TRBJ2-1, with D perhaps matching TRBD1 (6 bases). Germline V gives CDR1 SSHAT, CDR2 FNYEAQ (reference sequence). The CDR3 sequence is 14 residues long. The CDR3 DNA sequence: TGTGCTAGCAGCTTAGAAGGACAGTACAATGAGCAGTTCTTC. Residues: CASSLEGQYNEQFF.

The chain combines TRBV28 with TRBJ1-5, with TRBD1 as a possible D gene (5 bases). The CDR3 length is 16 residues. Per germline, CDR1 MDHEN and CDR2 SYDVKM. V was shortened by 3 bases and J by 0 bases, with 12 bases between the two germline ends. CDR3: CASSFFGGGSNQPQHF. The CDR3 DNA reads TGTGCCAGCAGTTTCTTCGGGGGAGGTAGCAATCAGCCCCAGCATTTT.

This chain joins TRBV2 and TRBJ2-5; 12 bases are shared with TRBD1. CDR3 size: 15 residues. Germline trimming cut 4 bases from V and 5 bases from J; bases unmatched to any gene: 5. The germline gives CDR1 SNHLY, CDR2 FYNNEI. DNA of the CDR3: TGTGCCAGCAGTGGGGGACAGGGGGCTAGGGAGACCCAGTACTTC. Translating gives CASSGGQGARETQYF.

The V and J genes are TRBV6-5 and TRBJ1-1, with TRBD1 as a possible D gene (6 bases). CDR3 length: 14 residues. CDR1 and CDR2 from the germline V gene are MNHEY and SVGAGI. V lost 5 bases, J lost 4 bases, and 14 bases lay in between. This CDR3 reads CASSKSGHPTEAFF. Written as DNA, the CDR3 is TGTGCCAGCAGTAAATCGGGACACCCCACTGAAGCTTTCTTT.

The rearrangement links TRBV9 to TRBJ1-3; D might be TRBD1 (6 bases). CDR1 is SGDLS and CDR2 is YYNGEE in the germline V gene. V was cut by 0 bases and J by 0 bases, with 10 bases left in between. The CDR3 length is 16 residues. CDR3 in amino acids: CASSVAGGYSGNTIYF. CDR3 bases: TGTGCCAGCAGCGTAGCGGGGGGCTACTCTGGAAACACCATATATTTT.

The chain recombines TRBV7-6 with TRBJ2-5; 8 nucleotides agree with TRBD2. Germline CDR1 SGHVS, CDR2 FNYEAQ. The CDR3 length is 16 residues. V shed 7 bases, J shed 4 bases, and the junction held 14 bases outside the gene matches. The chain's CDR3 is CASTYSPGLVGETQYF. CDR3 bases: TGTGCCAGCACCTACTCCCCGGGACTAGTCGGAGAGACCCAGTACTTC.

The chain carries TRBV19 and TRBJ1-2; TRBD1 is a possible D gene (6 bases). Looked up from germline, CDR1 is LNHDA and CDR2 is SQIVND (reference sequence). V was cut by 4 bases and J by 7 bases, with 19 bases left in between. The CDR3 sequence is 15 residues long. The CDR3, as DNA: TGTGCCAGTAGTAACGGGGGGGGGCAGCGGCCTGGCTACACCTTC. As protein: CASSNGGGQRPGYTF.

This clone is deemed medium-sized. This chain connects TRBV7-3 to TRBJ2-3; D is unresolved. Trimming removed 0 bases from V and 6 bases from J, with 10 bases in between. CDR1 is SGHTA and CDR2 is FQGTGA in the germline V gene. There are 14 residues in the CDR3. The CDR3, as DNA: TGTGCCAGCAGCTTAACTCCCTTGGGCGATACGCAGTATTTT. Protein sequence: CASSLTPLGDTQYF.

The chain carries TRBV9 and TRBJ2-7; TRBD2 matches at 10 bases. This CDR3 contains 17 residues. CDR1 SGDLS and CDR2 YYNGEE come from the germline V gene. J was trimmed by 4 bases and V by 1 base; bases with no gene match: 11. The CDR3 nucleotides are TGTGCCAGCAGCGTATTCCCACTAGCGGGAAAGGGATACGAGCAGTACTTC. Translated: CASSVFPLAGKGYEQYF.

The chain carries TRBV28 and TRBJ1-5; 11 positions agree with TRBD1. Germline V gives CDR1 MDHEN, CDR2 SYDVKM. V shed 5 bases and J 1 base; nucleotides not matched to a gene: 7. CDR3 length equals 17 residues. CDR3 sequence reads: CASSAGTGGYSNQPQHF. As DNA, the CDR3 is TGTGCCAGCAGTGCCGGGACAGGGGGTTACAGCAATCAGCCCCAGCATTTT.

The CDR3 spells CASSPPQWPYEQYF. In nucleotides, the CDR3 is TGTGCCAGCAGCCCCCCCCAGTGGCCCTACGAGCAGTACTTC. The chain carries TRBV14 and TRBJ2-7; D remains ambiguous. The length of the CDR3 is 14 residues. CDR1 and CDR2 from the germline V gene are SGHDN and FVKESK. V was trimmed by 4 bases and J by 2 bases, leaving 12 bases between them.

The rearrangement uses TRBV28 and TRBJ1-5, with 8 bases lining up with TRBD1. Looked up from germline, CDR1 is MDHEN and CDR2 is SYDVKM. The CDR3 sequence is 16 residues long. Trimming took 7 bases from V and 0 from J; bases not matched to a gene: 8. The DNA of the CDR3 is TGTGCCAGCAATGACAGGGGCGGGTATAGCAATCAGCCCCAGCATTTT. It encodes CASNDRGGYSNQPQHF.